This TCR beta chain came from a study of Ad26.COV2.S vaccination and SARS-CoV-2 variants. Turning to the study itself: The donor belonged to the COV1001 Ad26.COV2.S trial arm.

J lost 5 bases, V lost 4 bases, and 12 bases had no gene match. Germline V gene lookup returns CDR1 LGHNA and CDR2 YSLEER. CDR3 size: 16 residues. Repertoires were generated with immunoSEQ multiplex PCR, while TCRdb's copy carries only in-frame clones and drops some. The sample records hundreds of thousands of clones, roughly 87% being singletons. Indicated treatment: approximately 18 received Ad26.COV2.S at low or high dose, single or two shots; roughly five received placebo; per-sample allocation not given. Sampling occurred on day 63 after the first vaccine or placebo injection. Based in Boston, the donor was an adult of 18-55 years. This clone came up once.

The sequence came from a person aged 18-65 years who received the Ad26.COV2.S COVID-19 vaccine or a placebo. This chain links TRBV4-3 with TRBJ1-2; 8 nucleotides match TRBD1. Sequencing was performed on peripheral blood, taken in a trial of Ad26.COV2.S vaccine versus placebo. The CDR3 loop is CASSLRATGEWYGYTF. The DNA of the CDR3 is TGCGCCAGCAGCCTAAGGGCGACAGGGGAGTGGTATGGCTACACCTTC.